This entry concerns a single T cell receptor (beta chain). These data belong to a study of blood T cell repertoires in COVID-19. Looking at the study overall: From T cells, B-cell-depleted T cells, or PBMCs came the material, which was cDNA or gDNA.

In the study's own analysis: Estimation of nucleated cell counts relied on the amplification of reference gene primers. The data were produced by immunoSEQ multiplex PCR, yet TCRdb's version contains in-frame clones alone and is incomplete. D and trimming were read from the DNA, whereas the V and J calls and clone size are those reported in that table. The table lists about 370,000 clones, 75% to 90% of them singletons. This CDR3 has 15 amino acids. Germline CDR1 and CDR2: MNHEY and SVGAGI. Unmatched junction bases numbered 10, after V lost 6 bases and J lost 5 bases. The cohort comprised adults aged about 18 to 90 years residing in approximately 25 US areas. Clinical histories supplied by participants themselves formed the basis of cohort assignment.

Source material: PBMCs or T cells enriched from blood (not recorded which). The chain combines TRBV6-5 with TRBJ1-1, with 9 bases identical to TRBD1. The sequence came from a man between 18 and 29 years old who had recovered from COVID-19. This CDR3 is CASRIHRDRETEAFF. CDR3 nucleotides: TGTGCCAGCAGGATTCACCGGGACAGGGAAACTGAAGCTTTCTTT.